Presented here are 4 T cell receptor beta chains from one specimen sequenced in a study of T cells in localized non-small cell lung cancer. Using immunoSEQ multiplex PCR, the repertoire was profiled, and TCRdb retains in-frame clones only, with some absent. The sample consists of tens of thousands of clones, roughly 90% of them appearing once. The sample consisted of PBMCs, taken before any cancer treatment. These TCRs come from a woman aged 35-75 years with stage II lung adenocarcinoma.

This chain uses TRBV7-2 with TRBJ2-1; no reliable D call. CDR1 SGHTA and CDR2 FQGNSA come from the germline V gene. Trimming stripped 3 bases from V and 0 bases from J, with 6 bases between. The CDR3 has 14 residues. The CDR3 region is CASSLKFSYNEQFF. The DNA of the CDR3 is TGTGCCAGCAGCTTGAAGTTCTCCTACAATGAGCAGTTCTTC.

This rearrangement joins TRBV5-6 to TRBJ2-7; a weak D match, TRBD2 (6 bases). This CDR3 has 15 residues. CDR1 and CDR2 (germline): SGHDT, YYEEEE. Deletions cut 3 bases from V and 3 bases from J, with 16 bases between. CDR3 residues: CASSYGDSRDYEQYF. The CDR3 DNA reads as TGTGCCAGCAGCTATGGGGACTCCCGGGACTACGAGCAGTACTTC.

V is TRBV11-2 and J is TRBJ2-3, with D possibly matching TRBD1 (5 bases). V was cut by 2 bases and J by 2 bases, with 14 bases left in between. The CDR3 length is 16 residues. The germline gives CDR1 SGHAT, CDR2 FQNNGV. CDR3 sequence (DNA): TGTGCCAGCAGCTTAACAGGTTCGGTTTCCACAGATACGCAGTATTTT. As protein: CASSLTGSVSTDTQYF.

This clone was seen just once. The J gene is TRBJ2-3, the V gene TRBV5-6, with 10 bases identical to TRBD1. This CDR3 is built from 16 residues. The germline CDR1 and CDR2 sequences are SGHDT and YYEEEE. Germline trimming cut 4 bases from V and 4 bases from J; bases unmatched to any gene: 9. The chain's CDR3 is CASSGDRGRGPDTQYF. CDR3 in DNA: TGTGCCAGCAGCGGGGACAGGGGACGAGGCCCAGATACGCAGTATTTT.